This TCR beta chain is from a study of identical twins. The study, taken as a whole, reports: Cross-sectional statistics underpinned the conclusions; the same donors were not followed. Low generation-probability sequences were in excess among twin-shared out-of-frame alpha sequences.

Template switching, a step in the protocol, added a universal primer site, and cDNA carried unique molecular identifiers. Using its own MiXCR run on the 5' RACE reads, TCRdb lists one record per CDR3 protein. The top ten clones hold approximately 0.25% of a sample with 1.5 million to 2 million distinct CDR3 sequences, about 32% of them seen once. A word on this clonotype: What it binds is not known.

The J segment lost 6 bases and the V segment lost 5 bases, leaving 9 bases of the junction unmatched. This CDR3 has 14 amino acids. Germline V lookup: CDR1 DFQATT, CDR2 SNEGSKA (reference sequence). All donors comprised healthy Caucasians. The sample consisted of cord blood. This chain connects TRBV20-1 to TRBJ2-1; 8 nucleotides match TRBD2. The TCR sequence derives from a newborn girl in good health. The CDR3 here is CSAFEAGTSNEQFF. In nucleotides, the CDR3 is TGCAGTGCTTTTGAAGCCGGGACTAGCAATGAGCAGTTCTTC.